These 2 T cell receptor beta chains came from one sample sequenced in a study of cytomegalovirus exposure and HLA in healthy donors. The PCR made use of 60 Vbeta and 13 Jbeta primers. The assay was immunoSEQ multiplex PCR, and TCRdb's table has in-frame clones only and misses some. The profile shows 250,000 to 300,000 clones, approximately 84% of them singletons. What was sequenced was PBMCs. The receptors shown here come from a woman in her thirties or forties in good health and CMV-seropositive.

Here the CDR3 reads CASSLTDMNTEAFF. CDR3 DNA sequence: TGTGCCAGCAGCCTAACGGACATGAACACTGAAGCTTTCTTT. This chain links TRBV7-8 with TRBJ1-1, with D possibly matching TRBD1 (5 bases). Trimming shortened V by 5 bases and J by 0 bases, and 10 bases separated the two germline ends. The germline gives CDR1 SGHVS, CDR2 FQNEAQ. This CDR3 is built from 14 residues. Together with reference TRBV7-8 and TRBJ1-1, the CDR3 gives the full variable domain: GAGVSQSPRYKVAKRGQDVALRCDPISGHVSLFWYQQALGQGPEFLTYFQNEAQLDKSGLPSDRFFAERPEGSVSTLKIQRTQQEDSAVYLCASSLTDMNTEAFFGQGTRLTVV.

The V gene is TRBV7-8, the J gene TRBJ2-1, with D perhaps matching TRBD2 (6 bases). CDR1 SGHVS and CDR2 FQNEAQ come from the germline V gene. The CDR3 has 16 amino acids. The germline V and J ends were trimmed by 2 bases and 1 base, with 12 bases remaining between them. The CDR3 is CASSLPQGLSYNEQFF. The CDR3 region has the DNA TGTGCCAGCAGCTTACCCCAGGGACTTTCCTACAATGAGCAGTTCTTC. Together with reference TRBV7-8 and TRBJ2-1, the CDR3 gives the full variable domain: GAGVSQSPRYKVAKRGQDVALRCDPISGHVSLFWYQQALGQGPEFLTYFQNEAQLDKSGLPSDRFFAERPEGSVSTLKIQRTQQEDSAVYLCASSLPQGLSYNEQFFGPGTRLTVL.